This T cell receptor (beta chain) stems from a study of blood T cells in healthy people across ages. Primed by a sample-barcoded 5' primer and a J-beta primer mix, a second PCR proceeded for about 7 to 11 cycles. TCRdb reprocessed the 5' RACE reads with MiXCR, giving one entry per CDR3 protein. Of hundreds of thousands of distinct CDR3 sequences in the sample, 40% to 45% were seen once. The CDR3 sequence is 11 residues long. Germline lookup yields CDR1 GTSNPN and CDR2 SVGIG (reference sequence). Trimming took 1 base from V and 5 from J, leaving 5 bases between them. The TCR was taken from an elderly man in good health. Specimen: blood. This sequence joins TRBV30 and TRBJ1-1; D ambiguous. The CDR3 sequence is CAWSGRTEAFF. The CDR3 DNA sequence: TGTGCCTGGAGTGGGAGAACTGAAGCTTTCTTT. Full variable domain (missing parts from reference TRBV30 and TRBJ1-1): SQTIHQWPATLVQPVGSPLSLECTVEGTSNPNLYWYRQAAGRGLQLLFYSVGIGQISSEVPQNLSASRPQDRQFILSSKKLLLSDSGFYLCAWSGRTEAFFGQGTRLTVV.